These 10 T cell receptor beta chains originate from one sample sequenced in a study of post-analysis software for immune sequencing data (dated by TCRdb to about 2015). The method behind the library was PCR. The data were produced on an Illumina HiSeq 2500. To reduce PCR and sequencing biases, unique molecular identifiers were incorporated into the TCR beta cDNA libraries. The public reads were quality trimmed at Q25 with fastp and then assembled into clones with MiXCR by TCRdb, keeping productive beta chains. Every CDR3 protein is listed once, alongside the most common genes and DNA of its rows. This sample has about 770,000 distinct CDR3 sequences in its table, and around 42% of those were observed once. Approximately 4.4% of the sample is taken by the ten largest. These TCRs' antigens remain unknown. On the study overall, not on this receptor specifically: Significantly higher frequencies in patients than in controls were found for roughly 5 TRBV segments, including TRBV5-6, TRBV5-1 and TRBV20-1.

Specimen: blood. Every receptor here comes from a girl aged 10 to 17 with multiple sclerosis.

This sequence joins TRBV27 and TRBJ2-5; TRBD2 aligns across 9 bases. The J call could be wrong; TRBJ2-7 is a better fit for the DNA end. CDR3 length: 15 amino acids. Germline V gene lookup returns CDR1 MNHEY and CDR2 SMNVEV (reference sequence). For the CDR3, the DNA is TGTGCCAGCAGTTTGAATGGAGCGGGAGGAAGCGAGCAGTACTTC. Translation gives CASSLNGAGGSEQYF.

V gene TRBV27 combines with J gene TRBJ2-5; no clear D. TRBJ2-7 matches the DNA end more closely, so the J call is doubtful. This CDR3 comprises 11 residues. Germline V gene sequence: CDR1 MNHEY, CDR2 SMNVEV (reference sequence). CDR3 region: CASSLWDEQYF. Here the CDR3 DNA reads TGTGCCAGCAGTTTATGGGACGAGCAGTACTTC.

Worth noting for this clonotype: One junction end does not reproduce the germline sequence, and a read error may be involved. This chain links TRBV12-3 or TRBV12-4 with TRBJ1-2; no clear D. This CDR3 region has 15 residues. The CDR3 spells CASSSTDITNYGCTF. CDR3 coding DNA: TGTGCCAGCAGTTCCACCGACATCACTAACTATGGCTGCACCTTC.

V and J are TRBV10-3 and TRBJ2-7; 9 nucleotides align to TRBD2. Unmatched junction bases numbered 9, after V lost 7 bases and J lost 5 bases. The CDR3 runs to 14 residues. The germline gives CDR1 ENHRY, CDR2 SYGVKD. CDR3 in DNA: TGTGCCATCACCAATAGCGGGAGCGTCAACGAGCAGTACTTC. As protein: CAITNSGSVNEQYF.

The chain joins TRBV24-1 to TRBJ2-7; TRBD2 agrees at 10 bases. The end of the DNA fits TRBJ2-5 better, so the J call may be wrong. This CDR3 has 16 residues. The germline V gene encodes CDR1 KGHDR and CDR2 SFDVKD. As DNA, the CDR3 is TGTGCCACCAGTAAGGGACTAGCGTACGGCGGAGAGACCCAGTACTTC. Its translation is CATSKGLAYGGETQYF.

Points on this clonotype: The junction departs from the called germline gene at one end, perhaps through a read error. The V call is TRBV9, the J call TRBJ1-4; D not certain. The CDR3 is 14 residues long. Germline V gives CDR1 SGDLS, CDR2 YYNGEE. The DNA for the CDR3 is TGTGCCAGCAGCTCCCCGACCCGGGGAGAAAAGCTGTTTTTT. Translated, it gives CASSSPTRGEKLFF.

The chain links TRBV7-9 to TRBJ2-3; D uncertain. Looked up from germline, CDR1 is SEHNR and CDR2 is FQNEAQ (reference sequence). V was cut by 6 bases and J by 5 bases, with 18 bases left in between. This CDR3 contains 15 residues. CDR3 nucleotide sequence: TGTGCCAGCAGGTCTCGTGCGGAACGGGTAGATACGCAGTATTTT. Its protein product is CASRSRAERVDTQYF.

V is TRBV12-3 or TRBV12-4 and J is TRBJ2-3, with TRBD2 matching over 10 bases. There are 16 residues in the CDR3. The V and J ends lost 6 bases and 8 bases, in that order; junction bases with no gene match: 14. The CDR3 DNA follows: TGTGCCAGCAGCGAGCATTCAGCGGGAGGGGCGGGTACGCAGTATTTT. Its translation: CASSEHSAGGAGTQYF.

This clonotype has more than one count but fewer than ten. A read error may be the cause here, since a much bigger clone is one base away. The CDR3 sequence: CASSLTPSRGQYF. CDR3 in DNA: TGTGCCAGCAGCTTGACCCCTTCACGGGGCCAGTACTTC. V is TRBV5-6 and J is TRBJ2-5; possibly TRBD2 for D (5 bases). CDR3 length: 13 amino acids. CDR1 and CDR2 from the germline V gene are SGHDT and YYEEEE. Trimming cost V 1 base and J 10 bases, with 14 bases left between them.

This clonotype was counted a few times. V usage is TRBV20-1 and J usage is TRBJ2-1; D might be TRBD1 (5 bases). Trimming took off 3 bases at V and 3 bases at J, with 9 bases between the two ends. Germline V gene data show CDR1 as DFQATT and CDR2 as SNEGSKA (reference sequence). This CDR3 contains 13 residues. The DNA for the CDR3 is TGCAGTGCTAGCAAACAGGTCTACAATGAGCAGTTCTTC. Amino acid sequence: CSASKQVYNEQFF.